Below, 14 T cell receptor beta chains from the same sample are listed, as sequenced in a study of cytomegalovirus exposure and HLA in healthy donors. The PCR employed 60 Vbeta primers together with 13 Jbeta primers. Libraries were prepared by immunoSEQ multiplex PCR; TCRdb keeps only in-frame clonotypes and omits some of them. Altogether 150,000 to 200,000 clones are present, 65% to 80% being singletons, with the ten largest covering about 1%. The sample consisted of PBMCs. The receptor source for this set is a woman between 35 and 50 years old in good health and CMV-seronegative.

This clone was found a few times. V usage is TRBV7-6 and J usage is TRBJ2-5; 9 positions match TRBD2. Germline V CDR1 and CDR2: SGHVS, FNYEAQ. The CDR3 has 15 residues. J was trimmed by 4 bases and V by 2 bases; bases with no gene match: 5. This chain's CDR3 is CASSLIAGGPETQYF. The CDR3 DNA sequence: TGTGCCAGCAGCTTAATTGCGGGAGGGCCAGAGACCCAGTACTTC.

The CDR3 is CASSFRQSYEQYF. The CDR3, as DNA: TGTGCCAGCAGCTTTAGACAGTCCTACGAGCAGTACTTC. The chain links TRBV11-3 to TRBJ2-7; TRBD1 is a possible D gene (5 bases). This CDR3 has 13 amino acids. V was shortened by 3 bases and J by 1 base, with 7 bases between the two germline ends. The germline V gene has CDR1 SGHNT and CDR2 YENEEA. Full variable domain (rest looked up from reference TRBV11-3 and TRBJ2-7): EAGVVQSPRYKIIEKKQPVAFWCNPISGHNTLYWYLQNLGQGPELLIRYENEEAVDDSQLPKDRFSAERLKGVDSTLKIQPAELGDSAVYLCASSFRQSYEQYFGPGTRLTVT.

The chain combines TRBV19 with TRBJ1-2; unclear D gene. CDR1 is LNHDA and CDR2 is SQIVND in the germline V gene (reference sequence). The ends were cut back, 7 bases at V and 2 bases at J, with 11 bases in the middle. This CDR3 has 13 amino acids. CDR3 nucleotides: TGTGCCAGTACTGAAACAAGAAACTATGGCTACACCTTC. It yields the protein CASTETRNYGYTF.

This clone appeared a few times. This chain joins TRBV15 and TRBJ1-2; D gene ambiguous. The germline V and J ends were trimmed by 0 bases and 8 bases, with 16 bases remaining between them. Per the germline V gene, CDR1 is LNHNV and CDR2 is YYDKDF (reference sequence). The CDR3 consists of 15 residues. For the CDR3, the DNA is TGTGCCACCAGCAGAGATTCGGGAGGGCTTGGGGGCTACACCTTC. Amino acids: CATSRDSGGLGGYTF.

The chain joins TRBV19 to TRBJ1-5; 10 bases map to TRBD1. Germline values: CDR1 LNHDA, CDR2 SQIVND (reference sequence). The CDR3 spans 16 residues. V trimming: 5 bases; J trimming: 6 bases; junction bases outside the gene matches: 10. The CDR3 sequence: CASSSRDRGMGQPQHF. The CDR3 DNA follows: TGTGCCAGTAGTTCTCGGGACAGGGGTATGGGTCAGCCCCAGCATTTT.

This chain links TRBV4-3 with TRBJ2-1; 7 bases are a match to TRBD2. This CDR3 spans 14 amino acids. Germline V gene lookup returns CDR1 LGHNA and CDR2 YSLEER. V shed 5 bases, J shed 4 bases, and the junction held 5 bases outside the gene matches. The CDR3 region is CASSMRGIYNEQFF. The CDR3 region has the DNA TGCGCCAGCAGCATGCGGGGGATTTACAATGAGCAGTTCTTC.

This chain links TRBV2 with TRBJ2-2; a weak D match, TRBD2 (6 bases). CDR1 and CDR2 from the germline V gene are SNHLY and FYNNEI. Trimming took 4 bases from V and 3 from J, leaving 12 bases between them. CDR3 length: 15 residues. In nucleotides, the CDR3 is TGTGCCAGCAGTGGGGGACTGATCGACACCGGGGAGCTGTTTTTT. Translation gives CASSGGLIDTGELFF.

This CDR3 is CASSSTSGSGEQYF. Written as DNA, the CDR3 is TGTGCCAGTAGTTCGACAAGCGGGAGCGGCGAGCAGTACTTC. V and J are TRBV19 and TRBJ2-7; TRBD2 aligns across 8 bases. V shed 5 bases and J 6 bases; nucleotides not matched to a gene: 9. Germline CDR1 LNHDA, CDR2 SQIVND (reference sequence). The CDR3 spans 14 residues.

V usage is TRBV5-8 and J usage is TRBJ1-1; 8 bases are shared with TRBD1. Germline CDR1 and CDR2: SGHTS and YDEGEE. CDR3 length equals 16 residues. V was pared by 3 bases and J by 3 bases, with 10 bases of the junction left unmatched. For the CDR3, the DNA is TGTGCCAGCAGCTCCGGACAGGGAAGACGTTACACTGAAGCTTTCTTT. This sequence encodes CASSSGQGRRYTEAFF. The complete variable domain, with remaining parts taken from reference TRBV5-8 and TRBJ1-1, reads EAGVTQSPTHLIKTRGQQATLRCSPISGHTSVYWYQQALGLGLQFLLWYDEGEERNRGNFPPRFSGRQFPNYSSELNVNALELEDSALYLCASSSGQGRRYTEAFFGQGTRLTVV.

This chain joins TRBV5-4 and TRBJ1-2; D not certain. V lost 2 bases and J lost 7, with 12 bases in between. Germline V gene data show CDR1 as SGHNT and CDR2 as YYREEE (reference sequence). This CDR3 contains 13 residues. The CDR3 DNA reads TGTGCCAGCAGCTTAGAGGGCGCTGGTGGCTACACCTTC. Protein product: CASSLEGAGGYTF.

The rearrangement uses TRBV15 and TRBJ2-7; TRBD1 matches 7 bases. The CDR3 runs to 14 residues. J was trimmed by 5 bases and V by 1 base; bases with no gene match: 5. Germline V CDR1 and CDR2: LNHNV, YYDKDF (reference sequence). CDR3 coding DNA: TGTGCCACCAGCAGAGCGACAGGGTTCGACGAGCAGTACTTC. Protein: CATSRATGFDEQYF.

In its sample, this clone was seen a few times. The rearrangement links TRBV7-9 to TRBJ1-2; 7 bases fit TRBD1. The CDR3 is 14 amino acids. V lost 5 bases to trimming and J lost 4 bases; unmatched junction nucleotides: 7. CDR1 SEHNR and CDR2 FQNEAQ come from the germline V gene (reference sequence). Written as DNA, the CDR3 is TGTGCCAGCAGCGACCGGACAGGAGGCTATGGCTACACCTTC. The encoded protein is CASSDRTGGYGYTF.

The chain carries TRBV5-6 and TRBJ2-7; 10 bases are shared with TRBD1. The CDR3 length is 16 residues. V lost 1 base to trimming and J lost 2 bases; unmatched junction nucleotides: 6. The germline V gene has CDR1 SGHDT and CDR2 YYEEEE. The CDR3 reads CASSLPGTGETYEQYV. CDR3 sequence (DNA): TGTGCCAGCAGCTTGCCCGGGACAGGGGAAACCTACGAGCAGTACGTC.

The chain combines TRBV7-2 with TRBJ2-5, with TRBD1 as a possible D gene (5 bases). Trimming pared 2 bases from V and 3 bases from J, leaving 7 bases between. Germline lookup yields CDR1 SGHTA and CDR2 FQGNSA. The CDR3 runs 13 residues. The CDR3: CASSLNRKETQYF. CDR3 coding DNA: TGTGCCAGCAGCTTAAACAGGAAAGAGACCCAGTACTTC. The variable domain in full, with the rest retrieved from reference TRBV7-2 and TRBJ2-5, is GAGVSQSPSNKVTEKGKDVELRCDPISGHTALYWYRQSLGQGLEFLIYFQGNSAPDKSGLPSDRFSAERTGGSVSTLTIQRTQQEDSAVYLCASSLNRKETQYFGPGTRLLVL.